These T cell receptor beta chains were read from a single sample in a study of early T cells in non-severe SARS-CoV-2 infection. In TCRdb, the 5' RACE reads were re-called with MiXCR into one record per CDR3 protein. The sample records over 50,000 distinct CDR3 sequences, approximately 12% being singletons. The source material was whole blood. These receptors came from an adult who was a healthcare worker with PCR-confirmed SARS-CoV-2 infection or an uninfected control (not recorded which). CDR3s include the opening cysteine and the closing phenylalanine or tryptophan. Each record gives: J gene, D gene, clone size, V gene, CDR3 protein, CDR3 DNA. The D gene is left open where the match is weak. The listing skips clone size in some rows; elsewhere it reads once, few, many or a size class.

>TRBJ1-2|NA|many|TRBV15
CATSRDRADRGFGYTF
TGTGCCACCAGCAGAGATCGGGCCGACCGAGGATTTGGCTACACCTTC
>TRBJ2-2|TRBD1|many|TRBV7-3
CASSLRTGQSGELFF
TGTGCCAGCAGCTTACGGACAGGGCAATCCGGGGAGCTGTTTTTT
>TRBJ1-1|TRBD1|many|TRBV5-8
CASSRVMGDREVYRNTEAFF
TGTGCCAGCAGCCGAGTAATGGGGGACAGGGAGGTTTATCGGAACACTGAAGCTTTCTTT
>TRBJ2-1|NA|few|TRBV11-2
CASSLPTNSYNEQFF
TGTGCCAGCAGCCTGCCGACTAATTCCTACAATGAGCAGTTCTTC
>TRBJ2-1|NA|few|TRBV1
CTSSQFARSSYNEQFF
TGCACCAGCAGCCAATTTGCCAGAAGCTCCTACAATGAGCAGTTCTTC
>TRBJ2-3|NA|many|TRBV5-6
CASSFPTGTDTQYF
TGTGCCAGCAGCTTTCCCACAGGCACAGATACGCAGTATTTT
>TRBJ2-2|NA|NA|TRBV6-6
CASSWGGGTGELFF
TGTGCCAGCAGTTGGGGAGGGGGCACCGGGGAGCTGTTTTTT
>TRBJ1-2|TRBD1|many|TRBV11-2
CASSGTGKLGYGYTF
TGTGCCAGCAGCGGGACAGGGAAGTTGGGGTATGGCTACACCTTC
>TRBJ2-1|TRBD2|NA|TRBV19
CASSIPLAMNEQFF
TGTGCCAGTAGTATCCCACTAGCGATGAATGAGCAGTTCTTC
>TRBJ2-1|NA|few|TRBV19
CASSIQGQDNEQFF
TGTGCCAGTAGTATCCAGGGCCAGGACAATGAGCAGTTCTTC
>TRBJ1-3|NA|few|TRBV11-3
CASSLPGIQQGNTIYF
TGTGCCAGCAGCTTACCAGGGATTCAGCAGGGAAACACCATATATTTT
>TRBJ2-1|TRBD2|few|TRBV28
CASVGGSSYNEQFF
TGTGCCAGCGTGGGAGGGAGCTCCTACAATGAGCAGTTCTTC
>TRBJ2-1|NA|NA|TRBV12-5
CAYTGTALNEQFF
TGTGCTTACACAGGGACTGCTCTTAATGAGCAGTTCTTC
>TRBJ1-4|NA|many|TRBV30
CAWRWNDGEKLFF
TGTGCCTGGAGATGGAATGACGGTGAAAAACTGTTTTTT
>TRBJ1-2|TRBD1|many|TRBV30
CAWSVNHRGSGYTF
TGTGCCTGGAGTGTCAACCACAGGGGATCCGGCTACACCTTC
>TRBJ1-4|TRBD1|NA|TRBV12-5
CASKTGGYGNEKLFF
TGTGCTAGCAAGACAGGGGGCTATGGTAATGAAAAACTGTTTTTT
>TRBJ1-5|NA|many|TRBV12-3/TRBV12-4
CASSLSLNQPQHF
TGTGCCAGCAGTTTAAGCCTTAATCAGCCCCAGCATTTT
>TRBJ1-6|NA|many|TRBV7-2
CASSLWGSPLHF
TGTGCCAGCAGCTTATGGGGATCACCCCTCCACTTT
>TRBJ1-2|NA|few|TRBV3-1
CASGPGGYTF
TGTGCCAGCGGGCCAGGAGGCTACACCTTC
>TRBJ1-5|NA|many|TRBV5-5
CASSLALDPNQPQHF
TGTGCCAGCAGCTTGGCCCTGGATCCTAATCAGCCCCAGCATTTT
>TRBJ1-1|NA|many|TRBV25-1
CASQRLNTEAFF
TGTGCCAGCCAGAGGTTGAACACTGAAGCTTTCTTT
>TRBJ1-2|NA|many|TRBV20-1
CSAALDSNYGYTF
TGCAGTGCGGCGCTGGACTCTAACTATGGCTACACCTTC
>TRBJ2-2|NA|NA|TRBV20-1
CSALRDFSRNTGELFF
TGCAGTGCTCTTCGGGACTTCAGTAGGAACACCGGGGAGCTGTTTTTT
>TRBJ1-1|NA|many|TRBV6-6
CASSYGKAFF
TGTGCCAGCAGTTACGGGAAAGCTTTCTTT
>TRBJ1-5|NA|many|TRBV20-1
CSAKTGTDQPQHF
TGCAGTGCCAAGACAGGAACCGATCAGCCCCAGCATTTT
>TRBJ2-2|NA|many|TRBV5-1
CASSAPPGTATGELFF
TGCGCCAGCAGCGCCCCGCCCGGGACCGCTACCGGGGAGCTGTTTTTT
>TRBJ1-3|NA|few|TRBV21-1
CASSSYRGNTIYF
TGTGCCAGCAGTAGCTATAGGGGAAACACCATATATTTT
>TRBJ1-1|NA|many|TRBV7-3
CASSWDMNTEAFF
TGTGCCAGCAGCTGGGACATGAACACTGAAGCTTTCTTT
>TRBJ2-7|NA|NA|TRBV6-1
CAGGDPLRGSEQYF
TGTGCCGGCGGAGACCCCCTGCGAGGTTCCGAGCAGTACTTC
>TRBJ2-7|NA|few|TRBV28
CASSPLGGPSYEQYF
TGTGCCAGCAGCCCCCTGGGGGGGCCTTCCTACGAGCAGTACTTC
>TRBJ2-3|TRBD2|few|TRBV7-9
CASSLANLAGARDTQYF
TGTGCCAGCAGCTTAGCGAATCTAGCGGGGGCGAGAGATACGCAGTATTTT
>TRBJ1-6|NA|NA|TRBV10-3
CAISNDKSYNSPLHF
TGTGCCATCAGCAACGATAAGTCCTATAATTCACCCCTCCACTTT
>TRBJ2-3|TRBD2|many|TRBV27
CASTRLPPGRGGLDTQYF
TGTGCCAGCACCCGCCTCCCACCTGGGCGGGGGGGCCTGGATACGCAGTATTTT
>TRBJ1-2|NA|NA|TRBV5-4
CASSSQNDYGYTF
TGTGCCAGCAGCTCACAAAACGACTATGGCTACACCTTC
>TRBJ1-5|TRBD1|many|TRBV24-1
CATSAGGQGLNQPQHF
TGTGCCACCAGTGCCGGCGGACAGGGGTTGAATCAGCCCCAGCATTTT
>TRBJ2-2|TRBD1|many|TRBV27
CASSPGQGAGELFF
TGTGCCAGCAGCCCGGGACAGGGGGCCGGGGAGCTGTTTTTT
>TRBJ1-1|TRBD1|NA|TRBV27
CASSFDHTGGTEAFF
TGTGCCAGCAGTTTCGACCACACAGGGGGCACTGAAGCTTTCTTT
>TRBJ2-7|NA|many|TRBV15
CATSIDRTSYEQYF
TGTGCCACCAGCATAGACAGGACCTCCTACGAGCAGTACTTC
>TRBJ2-3|TRBD2|many|TRBV12-3/TRBV12-4
CASSLPGLGTRDTQYF
TGTGCCAGCAGTTTACCGGGACTAGGTACTAGGGATACGCAGTATTTT
>TRBJ1-2|TRBD1|many|TRBV10-3
CAISAGQGGYGYTF
TGTGCCATCAGTGCTGGACAGGGAGGCTATGGCTACACCTTC
>TRBJ1-4|TRBD1|many|TRBV7-2
CASSLTDRGSNEKLFF
TGTGCCAGCAGCTTAACCGACAGGGGAAGTAATGAAAAACTGTTTTTT
>TRBJ2-1|NA|few|TRBV5-1
CASSLFGGQDEQFF
TGCGCCAGCAGCTTGTTTGGGGGTCAGGATGAGCAGTTCTTC
>TRBJ2-5|NA|NA|TRBV19
CASSTSRRDKQETQYF
TGTGCCAGTAGTACATCCCGCCGGGACAAACAAGAGACCCAGTACTTC
>TRBJ2-3|TRBD2|few|TRBV6-5
CASSRGLAGTDTQYF
TGTGCCAGCAGCCGAGGACTAGCGGGCACAGATACGCAGTATTTT
>TRBJ1-1|TRBD1|many|TRBV18
CASSQDRGGTEAFF
TGTGCCAGCTCTCAAGACAGGGGAGGCACTGAAGCTTTCTTT
>TRBJ1-1|NA|few|TRBV7-9
CASSLSHRAEAFF
TGTGCCAGCAGCTTATCCCACAGGGCTGAAGCTTTCTTT
>TRBJ1-4|NA|many|TRBV20-1
CSARKAENEKLFF
TGCAGTGCTAGAAAGGCGGAAAATGAAAAACTGTTTTTT